Shown below are 6 T cell receptor beta chains from a single sample sequenced in a study of regulatory T cells in long-lasting Graves disease. iRepertoire HTBI primers and Arm-PCR of CDR3 regions built TCR beta libraries. Each CDR3 protein gets one entry after TCRdb re-called the multiplex PCR reads with MiXCR. Here the sample spans 650,000 to 700,000 distinct CDR3 sequences, about 30% being singletons. As for time point: persistent/refractory GD, antithyroid drugs over 5 years with positive TRAb. RNA from PBMCs was the source of the TCR library. The sample consisted of peripheral blood mononuclear cells (PBMCs), taken when the disease was refractory, from a patient treated with antithyroid drugs. The receptors stem from a female donor with Graves disease.

This clonotype was seen a few times. The chain has TRBV19 and TRBJ1-5; 7 nucleotides line up with TRBD1. V lost 3 bases, J lost 7 bases, and 6 bases stayed unmatched. Germline loops: CDR1 LNHDA, CDR2 SQIVND (reference sequence). The CDR3 consists of 14 residues. The CDR3 bases are TGTGCCAGTAGTATCGGGACAGACGCCCAGCCCCAGCATTTT. This codes for CASSIGTDAQPQHF.

The V and J genes are TRBV6-5 and TRBJ1-6, with TRBD1 as a possible D gene (5 bases). Germline CDR1 MNHEY, CDR2 SVGAGI. The CDR3 covers 17 residues. The V and J ends lost 4 bases and 6 bases respectively, with 19 bases between them. The CDR3 reads CASSSGTGTAVNSPLHF. As DNA, the CDR3 is TGTGCCAGCAGTTCTGGAACCGGGACGGCTGTTAATTCACCCCTCCACTTT.

This clonotype appeared a single time. V is TRBV27 and J is TRBJ2-3; 9 bases match TRBD2. Germline assignment: CDR1 MNHEY and CDR2 SMNVEV (reference sequence). V shed 6 bases and J 2 bases; nucleotides not matched to a gene: 3. The CDR3 is 14 amino acids. CDR3: CASRGGRVTDTQYF. The DNA for the CDR3 is TGTGCCAGCAGGGGCGGGAGGGTCACAGATACGCAGTATTTT.

This clonotype has just a few counts. The chain is built from TRBV7-9 and TRBJ2-2; D is unresolved. Germline V gene lookup returns CDR1 SEHNR and CDR2 FQNEAQ (reference sequence). Trimming pared 3 bases from V and 7 bases from J, leaving 9 bases between. There are 13 residues in the CDR3. The CDR3 nucleotides read TGTGCCAGCAGCTTGACTTGGAGCGGGGAGCTGTTTTTT. Its translation: CASSLTWSGELFF.

Only a few counts were recorded for this clonotype. The chain links TRBV2 to TRBJ2-4; no reliable D call. CDR1 is SNHLY and CDR2 is FYNNEI in the germline V gene. V gave up 1 base and J gave up 7 bases, with 11 bases separating them. The CDR3 runs to 14 residues. The CDR3 region has the DNA TGTGCCAGCAGTGAAGTAGTAGGCATGAACATTCAGTACTTC. It specifies CASSEVVGMNIQYF.

There are a few counts of this clonotype. V is TRBV2 and J is TRBJ1-4, with D possibly being TRBD1 (6 bases). Germline loops: CDR1 SNHLY, CDR2 FYNNEI. CDR3 length: 15 amino acids. The V end lost 6 bases, the J end lost 2 bases, and 13 bases lay between the germline ends. CDR3 residues: CASRVGGGTNEKLFF. The CDR3 bases are TGTGCCAGCAGGGTCGGGGGGGGCACTAATGAAAAACTGTTTTTT.